This T cell receptor beta chain comes out of a study of blood T cell repertoires in COVID-19. On the study more broadly: From T cells, B-cell-depleted T cells, or PBMCs came the material, which was cDNA or gDNA.

Per the study methods: Amplification of reference gene primers provided the estimated nucleated cell counts. The assay was immunoSEQ multiplex PCR, and TCRdb's table has in-frame clones only and misses some. That table supplies the V and J calls and clone size; D and trimming were determined from the DNA. This table holds a few hundred thousand clones, 85% found once. V shed 2 bases, J shed 7 bases, and the junction held 6 bases outside the gene matches. The V gene's germline CDR1 is KGHSH and CDR2 LQKENI. There are 15 residues in the CDR3. This clone has a single count. The sequence was obtained from a young woman with acute or convalescent COVID-19. The chain links TRBV18 to TRBJ2-1; TRBD2 aligns across 9 bases. Source material: peripheral blood. The CDR3 DNA reads as TGTGCCAGCTCACCAGGGGCGGGGGGGCAGAATGAGCAGTTCTTC. Its translation: CASSPGAGGQNEQFF.